This entry features one T cell receptor (beta chain) sequence. This entry comes from a study of blood T cell repertoires in COVID-19. Looking at the study overall: Spain, Italy and the United States supplied samples that represented acute and convalescent COVID-19. T cells, B-cell-depleted T cells, or PBMCs supplied cDNA or gDNA.

The repertoire was sequenced with immunoSEQ multiplex PCR; TCRdb's copy has only in-frame clones and lacks some. The sample lists about 320,000 clones; 85% to 90% were seen once. The CDR3 loop spans 16 amino acids. With 4 bases removed from V and 0 bases from J, the gap between germline ends came to 15 bases. Germline lookup yields CDR1 LNHDA and CDR2 SQIVND (reference sequence). The sequence was obtained from a woman in her 30s with COVID-19, enrolled during active disease. Material for sequencing was peripheral blood. J is TRBJ1-2 and V is TRBV19; D not certain. CDR3 region: CASSKGLLPANYGYTF. CDR3 DNA: TGTGCCAGTAGTAAAGGACTTTTACCAGCTAACTATGGCTACACCTTC.